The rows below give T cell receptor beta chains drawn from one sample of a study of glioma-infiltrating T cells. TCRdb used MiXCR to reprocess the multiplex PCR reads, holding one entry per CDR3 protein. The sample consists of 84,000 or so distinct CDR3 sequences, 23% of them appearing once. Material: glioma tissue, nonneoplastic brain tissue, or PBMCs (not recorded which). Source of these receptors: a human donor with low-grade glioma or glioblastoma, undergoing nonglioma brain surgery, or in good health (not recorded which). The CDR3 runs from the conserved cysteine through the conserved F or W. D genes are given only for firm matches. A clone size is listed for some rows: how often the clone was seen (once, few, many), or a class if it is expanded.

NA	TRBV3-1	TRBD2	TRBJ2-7	CASSQERLAGSYEQYF	TGTGCCAGCAGCCAAGAAAGACTAGCGGGCTCCTACGAGCAGTACTTC
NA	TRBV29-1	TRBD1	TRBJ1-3	CSVETGISGNTIYF	TGCAGCGTTGAGACAGGGATCTCTGGAAACACCATATATTTT
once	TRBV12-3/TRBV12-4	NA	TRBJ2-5	CASSFTFGTTQYF	TGTGCCAGCAGTTTTACCTTCGGGACAACCCAGTACTTC
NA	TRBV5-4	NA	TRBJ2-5	CASSFDPSQGETQYF	TGTGCCAGCAGCTTCGATCCTAGCCAGGGAGAGACCCAGTACTTC
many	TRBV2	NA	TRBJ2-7	CASSRRDVSYEQYF	TGTGCCAGCAGTCGACGGGACGTCTCCTACGAGCAGTACTTC
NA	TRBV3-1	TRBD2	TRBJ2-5	CASSHGTSGIWAQYF	TGTGCCAGCAGCCATGGGACTAGCGGGATTTGGGCCCAGTACTTC
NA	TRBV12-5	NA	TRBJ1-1	CASGFSGNEAFF	TGTGCTAGTGGTTTTTCGGGTAATGAAGCTTTCTTT
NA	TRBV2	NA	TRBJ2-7	CASSSAERAYEQYF	TGTGCCAGCAGCTCAGCCGAAAGGGCCTACGAGCAGTACTTC
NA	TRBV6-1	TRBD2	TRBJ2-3	CASRTLAGGPGDTQYF	TGTGCCAGCAGGACCCTAGCGGGAGGGCCAGGAGATACGCAGTATTTT
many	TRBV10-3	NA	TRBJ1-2	CAINRDGSNYGYTF	TGTGCCATCAACCGGGACGGAAGTAACTATGGCTACACCTTC
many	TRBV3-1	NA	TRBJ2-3	CASSHDFPDTQYF	TGTGCCAGCAGCCATGACTTCCCAGATACGCAGTATTTT
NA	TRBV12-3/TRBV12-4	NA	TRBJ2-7	CASSSGLGEQYF	TGTGCCAGCAGTTCGGGACTGGGCGAGCAGTACTTC
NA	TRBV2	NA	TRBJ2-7	CASMQAVYEQYF	TGTGCCAGCATGCAGGCAGTGTACGAGCAGTACTTC
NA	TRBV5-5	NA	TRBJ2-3	CASSWSTRTDTRYF	TGTGCCAGCAGCTGGTCGACTCGCACAGATACGCGGTATTTT
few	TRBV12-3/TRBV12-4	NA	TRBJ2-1	CASSPRAPSRNEQFF	TGTGCCAGCAGCCCCCGAGCGCCTAGCCGAAATGAGCAGTTCTTC
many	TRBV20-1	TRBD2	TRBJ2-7	CSARDPGAGAGEQYF	TGCAGTGCTAGAGATCCCGGTGCGGGAGCGGGAGAGCAGTACTTC
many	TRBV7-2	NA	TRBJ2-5	CASSFGKQETQYF	TGTGCCAGCAGCTTTGGCAAGCAAGAGACCCAGTACTTC
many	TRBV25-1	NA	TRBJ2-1	CASTSRDEQFF	TGTGCCAGCACCTCTAGGGATGAGCAGTTCTTC
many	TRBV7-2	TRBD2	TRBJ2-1	CASRTSGTSYNEQFF	TGTGCCAGCAGGACTAGCGGGACGTCCTACAATGAGCAGTTCTTC
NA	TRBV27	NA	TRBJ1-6	CASSLSGEATAPLHF	TGTGCCAGCAGTTTATCTGGGGAGGCTACCGCACCCCTCCACTTT